This record covers a single TCR beta chain. CDR1 is DFQATT, CDR2 SNEGSKA, per germline (reference sequence). V was clipped by 6 bases and J by 1 base, with 23 bases between them. The CDR3 extends over 17 amino acids. The data were taken from a study of CD8 T cells in ankylosing spondylitis. TCRdb used MiXCR to reprocess the 5' RACE reads, holding one entry per CDR3 protein. The sample contains tens of thousands of distinct CDR3 sequences, around 25% of which appear only once. This TCR derives from a male donor with ankylosing spondylitis or in good health (not recorded which). This chain uses TRBV20-1 with TRBJ2-3; possible D gene TRBD2, 5 bases. The specimen was blood, either unsorted or a sorted T cell fraction (not recorded which). The CDR3: CSAPPTLEVVGTDTQYF. As DNA, the CDR3 is TGCAGTGCCCCCCCAACACTGGAGGTTGTAGGCACAGATACGCAGTATTTT.